This T cell receptor beta chain was profiled in a study of T cells expressing NK-cell markers. Study-level findings and limits: It remained uncertain whether the expanded NKG2C+ T cell clones were specific for HCMV antigens.

TCRdb reprocessed the 5' RACE reads and reports one entry per CDR3 protein, with no DNA. The listing contains over 350,000 distinct CDR3 sequences. Note on this clonotype: Antigen unknown.

The CDR3 covers 16 residues. Germline V CDR1 and CDR2: MGHDK, SYGVNS. Sequencing used blood T cells: a sorted CD56 or NKG2C T cell subset, CD4+ or CD8+ T cells, or bulk PBMC T cells (not recorded which). V is TRBV25-1 and J is TRBJ2-3; without DNA, the TCRdb call of TRBD1 cannot be checked. This sequence originates from a woman in her 50s in good health. This CDR3 is CASSELGGPRVDTQYF.